The 26 T cell receptor beta chains below were found in one sample sequenced in a study of PD-1 blockade in classical Hodgkin lymphoma. Sequenced by immunoSEQ multiplex PCR; TCRdb stores in-frame clones only, minus some. Of roughly 16,000 clones listed, around 93% are singletons. The time point here: newly diagnosed, previously untreated cHL patient sample. Researchers used magnetic negative selection to pull out pure CD4+ T cells from thawed PBMCs. The sequenced sample was CD4+ T cells from blood. These receptors originate from a human donor with classical Hodgkin lymphoma.

A remark on this clone: A junction boundary mismatches the germline segment, possibly from a read error. The V and J genes are TRBV25-1 and TRBJ2-7; possible D gene TRBD1, 5 bases. Germline V CDR1 and CDR2: MGHDK, SYGVNS. This CDR3 comprises 14 residues. In DNA, the CDR3 is TGTGCCAGCAGTGAATTCAGGGTCTCCGACGAGCAGTACTTC. It specifies CASSEFRVSDEQYF.

The rearrangement uses TRBV12-5 and TRBJ2-2; weak D call: TRBD1 (6 bases). V lost 6 bases, J lost 1 base, and 12 bases lay in between. This CDR3 comprises 15 residues. Looked up from germline, CDR1 is LGHNT and CDR2 is FRNRAP. The CDR3 coding sequence is TGTGCTAGTGGACCCCCGACAGGGAACACCGGGGAGCTGTTTTTT. It is translated as CASGPPTGNTGELFF.

About this clone itself: A read error may account for a junction end that differs from germline. The V call is TRBV2, the J call TRBJ2-5; D is unclear. CDR1 SNHLY and CDR2 FYNNEI come from the germline V gene. The CDR3 sequence is 11 residues long. This CDR3 is CTSSEYETQYF. The CDR3 DNA sequence: TGTACCAGCAGTGAATACGAGACCCAGTACTTC.

This chain joins TRBV4-1 and TRBJ1-3; D perhaps matches TRBD1 (5 bases). CDR3 length: 14 amino acids. CDR1 and CDR2 from the germline V gene are MGHRA and YSYEKL. Deletions cut 3 bases from V and 4 bases from J, with 10 bases between. The CDR3 loop is CASSHEGPGNTIYF. The CDR3 coding sequence is TGCGCCAGCAGCCACGAGGGGCCCGGAAACACCATATATTTT.

This chain joins TRBV28 and TRBJ2-5; D ambiguous. V was clipped by 6 bases and J by 4 bases, with 6 bases between them. CDR1 is MDHEN, CDR2 SYDVKM, per germline. The CDR3 extends over 11 amino acids. The CDR3, as DNA: TGTGCCAGCAGCCACGGAGAGACCCAGTACTTC. Translation: CASSHGETQYF.

The chain carries TRBV5-1 and TRBJ2-2; TRBD1 might be the D (6 bases). The CDR3 totals 14 residues. Germline V lookup: CDR1 SGHRS, CDR2 YFSETQ. Trimming removed 4 bases at V and 7 bases at J, with 14 bases between. In DNA form, the CDR3 reads TGCGCCAGCAGCCGGGGACACCCGGACGGGGAGCTGTTTTTT. It codes for CASSRGHPDGELFF.

The CDR3: CAWSRTGNQPQHF. The CDR3 nucleotides read TGTGCCTGGAGCAGAACAGGGAATCAGCCCCAGCATTTT. This chain joins TRBV30 and TRBJ1-5; a weak D match, TRBD1 (6 bases). The CDR3 is made up of 13 amino acids. The germline V gene has CDR1 GTSNPN and CDR2 SVGIG (reference sequence). Trimming left V 3 bases short and J 4 bases short, with 10 bases between.

This clone was found once. This chain uses TRBV4-1 with TRBJ2-3; D remains unclear. The germline V gene encodes CDR1 MGHRA and CDR2 YSYEKL. The V and J ends lost 4 bases and 2 bases respectively, with 7 bases between them. The CDR3 is made up of 13 amino acids. The DNA for the CDR3 is TGCGCCAGCAGCCTTAGGAACACAGATACGCAGTATTTT. It codes for CASSLRNTDTQYF.

The V and J genes are TRBV5-1 and TRBJ1-2; 7 bases match TRBD1. Germline CDR1 is SGHRS and CDR2 is YFSETQ. The CDR3 is 15 residues long. J was trimmed by 5 bases and V by 4 bases; bases with no gene match: 11. CDR3 amino acids: CASSPGQGVWYGYTF. For the CDR3, the DNA is TGCGCCAGCAGCCCGGGGCAGGGGGTGTGGTATGGCTACACCTTC.

V usage is TRBV6-1 and J usage is TRBJ1-5, with 8 bases fitting TRBD1. The CDR3 runs to 13 residues. The ends lost 4 bases at V and 5 bases at J; junction bases unmatched: 1. Per the germline V gene, CDR1 is MNHNS and CDR2 is SASEGT. This CDR3 is CASSVDRDQPQHF. The CDR3 coding sequence is TGTGCCAGCAGTGTGGACAGGGATCAGCCCCAGCATTTT.

This chain connects TRBV7-9 to TRBJ2-7; D gene unclear. This CDR3 is 14 amino acids long. CDR1 is SEHNR and CDR2 is FQNEAQ in the germline V gene (reference sequence). V lost 1 base and J lost 7, with 14 bases in between. CDR3 loop: CASSLEGIRSEQYF. DNA for the CDR3: TGTGCCAGCAGCTTAGAAGGTATCCGCTCGGAGCAGTACTTC. The variable domain in full, with the rest retrieved from reference TRBV7-9 and TRBJ2-7, is DTGVSQNPRHKITKRGQNVTFRCDPISEHNRLYWYRQTLGQGPEFLTYFQNEAQLEKSRLLSDRFSAERPKGSFSTLEIQRTEQGDSAMYLCASSLEGIRSEQYFGPGTRLTVT.

The chain uses TRBV5-1 and TRBJ2-2; the D gene is possibly TRBD2 (5 bases). This CDR3 is built from 14 residues. Germline CDR1 is SGHRS and CDR2 is YFSETQ. Trimming left V 2 bases short and J 4 bases short, with 9 bases between. For the CDR3, the DNA is TGCGCCAGCAGCTTAAAGCGGAGCACCGGGGAGCTGTTTTTT. Its protein product is CASSLKRSTGELFF.

The chain is built from TRBV10-3 and TRBJ2-7, with 8 bases lining up with TRBD2. The CDR3 runs 13 residues. Trimming at V came to 6 bases and at J to 5 bases, leaving 6 bases not matched to a gene. Germline CDR1 is ENHRY and CDR2 is SYGVKD. The CDR3 protein is CAISPGGGHEQYF. The CDR3, as DNA: TGTGCCATCAGCCCCGGGGGGGGCCACGAGCAGTACTTC.

The rearrangement joins TRBV10-3 to TRBJ1-3; 9 bases fit TRBD1. The CDR3 length is 15 residues. Germline V lookup: CDR1 ENHRY, CDR2 SYGVKD. J gave up 2 bases and V 3 bases, and 2 bases lay outside the gene matches. CDR3 nucleotide sequence: TGTGCCATCAGTGAAAACAGGGGGCCTGGAAACACCATATATTTT. This translates into CAISENRGPGNTIYF.

The chain joins TRBV27 to TRBJ2-6, with 13 bases aligning to TRBD2. V dropped 5 bases and J dropped 5; count of bases not matched to a gene: 15. CDR3 length equals 20 residues. Germline assignment: CDR1 MNHEY and CDR2 SMNVEV (reference sequence). The CDR3 region is CASSPSLPGLAGRRANVLTF. The CDR3 DNA sequence: TGTGCCAGCAGTCCATCCCTTCCGGGACTAGCGGGGCGGAGGGCCAACGTCCTGACTTTC.

This chain connects TRBV30 to TRBJ1-1; D is ambiguous. V was cut by 3 bases and J by 4 bases, with 15 bases left in between. This CDR3 has 14 residues. The germline V gene encodes CDR1 GTSNPN and CDR2 SVGIG (reference sequence). The CDR3 DNA sequence: TGTGCCTGGAGGGTCTTAGGCGGTGCCACTGAAGCTTTCTTT. Protein product: CAWRVLGGATEAFF. Complete variable domain (other parts from reference TRBV30 and TRBJ1-1): SQTIHQWPATLVQPVGSPLSLECTVEGTSNPNLYWYRQAAGRGLQLLFYSVGIGQISSEVPQNLSASRPQDRQFILSSKKLLLSDSGFYLCAWRVLGGATEAFFGQGTRLTVV.

V and J are TRBV10-3 and TRBJ2-2; possibly TRBD2 for D (6 bases). With 11 bases removed from V and 2 bases from J, the gap between germline ends came to 12 bases. Looked up from germline, CDR1 is ENHRY and CDR2 is SYGVKD. This CDR3 comprises 13 residues. The CDR3 sequence: CASRRENTGELFF. The CDR3 coding sequence is TGTGCCTCGAGGCGGGAAAACACCGGGGAGCTGTTTTTT.

This clone has only a few counts. The junction and the germline gene differ at one end; a read error may be behind it. V is TRBV7-3 and J is TRBJ1-2; D not certain. The length of the CDR3 is 10 residues. Germline V gene lookup returns CDR1 SGHTA and CDR2 FQGTGA. The CDR3 loop is CASGTVTIFF. CDR3 nucleotide sequence: TGTGCCAGCGGAACCGTTACTATTTTCTTC.

The chain couples TRBV29-1 to TRBJ2-3; 12 bases match TRBD2. The V gene end was trimmed by 4 bases and the J gene end by 3 bases; junction bases not matched to a gene: 5. The CDR3 totals 15 residues. Germline loops: CDR1 SQVTM, CDR2 ANQGSEA. Here the CDR3 reads CSVVRLAGVTDTQYF. The CDR3 DNA is TGCAGCGTTGTGAGACTAGCGGGAGTAACAGATACGCAGTATTTT.

The genes are TRBV25-1 and TRBJ2-1; 11 bases agree with TRBD2. V shed 6 bases, J shed 5 bases, and the junction held 6 bases outside the gene matches. Germline CDR1 reads MGHDK; CDR2 reads SYGVNS. The CDR3 has 15 residues. CDR3 in DNA: TGTGCCAGCAGGGCAACTAGCGGGAGCCACAATGAGCAGTTCTTC. It is translated as CASRATSGSHNEQFF.

The chain is built from TRBV6-1 and TRBJ2-7, with 8 bases that match TRBD2. The CDR3 covers 16 residues. Germline V gene lookup returns CDR1 MNHNS and CDR2 SASEGT. V dropped 1 base and J dropped 2; count of bases not matched to a gene: 7. CDR3 nucleotides: TGTGCCAGCAGTGAAGGCCCCGGGGGGGCAGCCTACGAGCAGTACTTC. Its protein is CASSEGPGGAAYEQYF.

V usage is TRBV19 and J usage is TRBJ2-3, with 8 bases identical to TRBD2. V gave up 6 bases and J gave up 5 bases; unmatched junction bases: 1. The CDR3 has 12 amino acids. Germline V CDR1 and CDR2: LNHDA, SQIVND (reference sequence). CDR3 loop: CASSGGGDTQYF. The CDR3 DNA is TGTGCCAGTAGCGGGGGGGGAGATACGCAGTATTTT.

The rearrangement links TRBV5-1 to TRBJ2-7; 9 bases align to TRBD1. The V and J ends lost 3 bases and 2 bases, in that order; junction bases with no gene match: 3. The CDR3 is made up of 14 amino acids. Germline-derived CDR1 and CDR2 are SGHRS and YFSETQ. DNA of the CDR3: TGCGCCAGCAGCTCGGGACAGGGAACCTACGAGCAGTACTTC. It codes for CASSSGQGTYEQYF. The whole variable domain, remainder taken from reference TRBV5-1 and TRBJ2-7, is KAGVTQTPRYLIKTRGQQVTLSCSPISGHRSVSWYQQTPGQGLQFLFEYFSETQRNKGNFPGRFSGRQFSNSRSEMNVSTLELGDSALYLCASSSGQGTYEQYFGPGTRLTVT.

This CDR3 is CASSPSSIPGLDTQYF. CDR3 sequence (DNA): TGTGCCAGCAGCCCTAGTAGTATACCAGGGCTGGATACGCAGTATTTT. The chain links TRBV9 to TRBJ2-3; maybe TRBD1 (5 bases). The CDR3 consists of 16 residues. The germline gives CDR1 SGDLS, CDR2 YYNGEE. V shed 4 bases and J shed 6 bases, with 21 bases lying between them.

The chain carries TRBV12-2 and TRBJ1-2; the tabulated D call, TRBD1, remains unverified against the DNA. TRBV12-2 corresponds to a pseudogene. This CDR3 comprises 17 residues. The CDR3 region has the DNA TGTGCAAGTCGCTTAGCGCCAGGACACAACTTTAACTATGGCTACACCTTC. As protein: CASRLAPGHNFNYGYTF.

The chain links TRBV11-2 to TRBJ2-4, with 7 bases matching TRBD2. Germline lookup yields CDR1 SGHAT and CDR2 FQNNGV. This CDR3 is built from 15 residues. J lost 1 base, V lost 4 bases, and 4 bases had no gene match. CDR3 protein: CASSSSGTAKNIQYF. In DNA, the CDR3 is TGTGCCAGCAGCTCCAGCGGGACGGCCAAAAACATTCAGTACTTC.